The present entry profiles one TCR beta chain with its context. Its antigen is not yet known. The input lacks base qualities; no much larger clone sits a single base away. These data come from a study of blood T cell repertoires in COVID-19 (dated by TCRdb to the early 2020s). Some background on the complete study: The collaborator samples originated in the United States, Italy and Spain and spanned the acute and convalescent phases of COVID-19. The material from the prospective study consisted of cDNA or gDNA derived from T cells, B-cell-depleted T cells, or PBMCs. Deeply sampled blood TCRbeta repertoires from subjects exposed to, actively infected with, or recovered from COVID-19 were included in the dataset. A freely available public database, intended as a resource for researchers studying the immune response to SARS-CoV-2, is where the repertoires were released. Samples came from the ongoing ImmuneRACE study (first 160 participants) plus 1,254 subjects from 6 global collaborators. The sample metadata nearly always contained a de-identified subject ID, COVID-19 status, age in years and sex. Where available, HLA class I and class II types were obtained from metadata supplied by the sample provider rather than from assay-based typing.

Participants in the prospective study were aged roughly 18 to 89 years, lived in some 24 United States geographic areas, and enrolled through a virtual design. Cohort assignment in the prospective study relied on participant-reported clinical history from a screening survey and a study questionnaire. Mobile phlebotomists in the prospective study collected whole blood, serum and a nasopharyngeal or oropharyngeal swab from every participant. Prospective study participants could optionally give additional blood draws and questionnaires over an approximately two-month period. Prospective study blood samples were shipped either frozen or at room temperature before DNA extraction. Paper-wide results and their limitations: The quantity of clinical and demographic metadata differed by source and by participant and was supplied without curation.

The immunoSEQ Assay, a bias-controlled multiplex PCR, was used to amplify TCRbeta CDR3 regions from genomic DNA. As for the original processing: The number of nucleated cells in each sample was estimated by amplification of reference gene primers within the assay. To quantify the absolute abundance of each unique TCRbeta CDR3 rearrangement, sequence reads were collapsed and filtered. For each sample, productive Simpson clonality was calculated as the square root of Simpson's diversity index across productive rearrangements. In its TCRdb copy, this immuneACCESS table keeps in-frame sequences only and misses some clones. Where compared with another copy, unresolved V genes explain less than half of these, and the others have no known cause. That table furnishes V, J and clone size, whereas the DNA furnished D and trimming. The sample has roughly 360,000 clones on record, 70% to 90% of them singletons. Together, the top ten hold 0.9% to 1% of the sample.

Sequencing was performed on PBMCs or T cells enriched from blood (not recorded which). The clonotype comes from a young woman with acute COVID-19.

The DNA is as follows: TGTGCCTGGAGCCCTACTCGCGATTCACCCCTCCACTTT. This codes for CAWSPTRDSPLHF. The chain is encoded by TRBV30 joined to TRBJ1-6, with no D gene named confidently. The germline V gene (reference sequence) gives CDR1 as GTSNPN and CDR2 as SVGIG. V drops 3 bases and J drops 8 bases, leaving 11 bases in between. Its CDR3 holds 13 amino acids, cysteine through phenylalanine. This entry keeps only the CDR3 DNA: 39 bases, framed from base 1.